This entry concerns a single T cell receptor (beta chain). Its antigen is unidentified. Fresh-frozen tumor tissue and more than two years of survival data were available for all. None of the glioblastoma patients had an isocitrate dehydrogenase mutation. Produced via immunoSEQ multiplex PCR; TCRdb's table is partial and in-frame only. The sample contains approximately 90,000 clones, 70% to 90% of which appear only once. V shed 5 bases and J 3 bases; nucleotides not matched to a gene: 3. Germline CDR1 reads MNHNS; CDR2 reads SASEGT. CDR3 length: 14 amino acids. This specimen comes from a study of glioma-infiltrating T cells after dendritic cell vaccination. Turning to the study itself: Patients received autologous tumor lysate-pulsed dendritic cell vaccination between about 2003 and 2012.

Overall study findings and caveats: No direct clonality-survival link was found; a diverse polyclonal response may matter.

The TCR was taken from a human donor with glioblastoma. This material consisted of blood, taken before dendritic cell vaccination. The V call is TRBV6-1, the J call TRBJ2-2, with TRBD1 matching over 7 bases. The CDR3 loop is CASSRQGYTGELFF. The CDR3 bases are TGTGCCAGCAGTCGACAGGGTTACACCGGGGAGCTGTTTTTT.